The entry below describes one TCR beta chain. How the authors handled the data: Amplification from reference gene primers served as the basis for estimated nucleated cell counts. The repertoire was sequenced with immunoSEQ multiplex PCR; TCRdb's copy has only in-frame clones and lacks some. V, J and clone size are taken as reported in that table, and D and trimming were inferred from the DNA itself. The sample has under 130,000 clones; 70% to 85% are singletons. This sample was included in a study of blood T cell repertoires in COVID-19. Across the whole study: The United States, Italy and Spain provided the acute and convalescent COVID-19 samples. In each case, the material was cDNA or gDNA derived from T cells, B-cell-depleted T cells, or PBMCs.

From germline, CDR1 is SGHRS and CDR2 YFSETQ. Losses at the gene ends were 2 bases for V and 3 bases for J; bases not matched to a gene: 13. The CDR3 spans 17 residues. The sequencing input was peripheral blood. The origin of this receptor is an older man with active or convalescent COVID-19. The V and J genes are TRBV5-1 and TRBJ2-5; 7 nucleotides agree with TRBD2. The CDR3 is CASSLGGSPSSKETQYF. CDR3 bases: TGCGCCAGCAGCTTAGGCGGGAGTCCCTCTTCCAAAGAGACCCAGTACTTC.